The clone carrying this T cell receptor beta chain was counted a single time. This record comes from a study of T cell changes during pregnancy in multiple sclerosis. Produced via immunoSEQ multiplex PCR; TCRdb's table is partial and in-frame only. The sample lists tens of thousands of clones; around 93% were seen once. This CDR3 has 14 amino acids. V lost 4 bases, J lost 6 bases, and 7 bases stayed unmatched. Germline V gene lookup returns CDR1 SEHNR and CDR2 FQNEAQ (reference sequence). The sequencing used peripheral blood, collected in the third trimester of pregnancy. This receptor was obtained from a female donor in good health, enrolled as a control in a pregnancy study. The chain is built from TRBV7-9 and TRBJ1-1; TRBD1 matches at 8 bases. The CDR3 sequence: CASSSTGGRAEAFF. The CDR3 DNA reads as TGTGCCAGCAGCTCTACAGGGGGACGTGCTGAAGCTTTCTTT.